The clone carrying this T cell receptor beta chain was found a few times. Data came from immunoSEQ multiplex PCR; TCRdb stores just in-frame clones and leaves some out. Of 190,000 or so clones listed, 87% were seen once; the top ten hold 2% to 2.5%. This entry is derived from a study of blood T cell repertoires in COVID-19. Across the study: The analysed material was cDNA or gDNA that came from T cells, B-cell-depleted T cells, or PBMCs.

The CDR3 sequence is 15 residues long. CDR1 MNHEY and CDR2 SVGAGI come from the germline V gene. The V end was cut by 6 bases, the J end by 7 bases, with 19 bases between. The clonotype originates from a woman in her thirties who had recovered from COVID-19. The chain couples TRBV6-5 to TRBJ2-1; D may be TRBD2 (5 bases). The sequenced material came from PBMCs or T cells enriched from blood (not recorded which). In nucleotides, the CDR3 is TGTGCCAGCAGCCTTAAAGGACTGCCGGGGAATGAGCAGTTCTTC. Its translation is CASSLKGLPGNEQFF.